This T cell receptor (beta chain) was sequenced for a study of T cells in localized non-small cell lung cancer. V lost 1 base and J 1 base, leaving 11 bases between the germline ends. This CDR3 is built from 16 residues. Germline CDR1 reads SGHRS; CDR2 reads YFSETQ. Only in-frame clones appear in the TCRdb table, and some are missing; sequencing was by immunoSEQ multiplex PCR. In the table there are approximately 35,000 clones, approximately 89% of which are singletons. This sample comprised peripheral blood mononuclear cells, obtained before any cancer treatment. The chain combines TRBV5-1 with TRBJ2-2; D is undetermined. This TCR was sampled from a female donor over 55 with stage II lung adenocarcinoma. The CDR3, as DNA: TGCGCCAGCAGCTTGAGTGGCAGCCGGAACACCGGGGAGCTGTTTTTT. As protein: CASSLSGSRNTGELFF.